The 24 T cell receptor beta chains below were found in one sample sequenced in a study of cytomegalovirus exposure and HLA in healthy donors. 60 Vbeta and 13 Jbeta primers were used in PCR. Repertoires were generated with immunoSEQ multiplex PCR, while TCRdb's copy carries only in-frame clones and drops some. The sample consists of some 190,000 clones, around four fifths of them appearing once. The specimen was PBMCs. The source is a man between 40 and 49 years old in good health and CMV-seropositive.

J is TRBJ2-7 and V is TRBV5-1; 12 bases align to TRBD2. The ends lost 3 bases at V and 5 bases at J; junction bases unmatched: 6. This CDR3 region has 15 residues. Germline V lookup: CDR1 SGHRS, CDR2 YFSETQ. CDR3 DNA: TGCGCCAGCAGCTCACTAGCGGGAGGCTCGGACGAGCAGTACTTC. Translation gives CASSSLAGGSDEQYF.

This chain uses TRBV7-9 with TRBJ1-3, with 8 bases that match TRBD1. J lost 4 bases, V lost 4 bases, and 12 bases had no gene match. The CDR3 runs to 17 residues. Germline CDR1 is SEHNR and CDR2 is FQNEAQ (reference sequence). The CDR3 loop is CASSSPGQGAWGNTIYF. CDR3 nucleotide sequence: TGTGCCAGCAGCTCCCCAGGGCAGGGGGCTTGGGGAAACACCATATATTTT.

This clone appeared a few times. The gene calls are TRBV18 and TRBJ2-6; the D gene is possibly TRBD2 (5 bases). V shed 2 bases and J shed 0 bases, with 8 bases lying between them. The germline V gene encodes CDR1 KGHSH and CDR2 LQKENI. This CDR3 contains 16 residues. The CDR3, as DNA: TGTGCCAGCTCACCATGGGCGGGCTCTGGGGCCAACGTCCTGACTTTC. Translation gives CASSPWAGSGANVLTF.

This chain links TRBV9 with TRBJ1-1; the D gene is possibly TRBD1 (5 bases). The CDR3 is 13 amino acids. Trimming took off 5 bases at V and 6 bases at J, with 14 bases between the two ends. Germline lookup yields CDR1 SGDLS and CDR2 YYNGEE. The CDR3 nucleotides read TGTGCCAGCAGTCCTTTCGGGGGTTCTGAAGCTTTCTTT. Translated: CASSPFGGSEAFF.

Concerning this clone itself: At one of its ends the junction is not consistent with the germline gene, which may arise from a read error. The J gene is TRBJ1-1, the V gene TRBV7-7; 8 bases line up with TRBD1. CDR3 length equals 13 residues. CDR1 is SSHAT, CDR2 FNYEAQ, per germline (reference sequence). The CDR3 protein is CASSPGQGREAFF. The CDR3 region has the DNA TGTGCTAGCAGCCCCGGACAGGGCCGTGAAGCTTTCTTT.

The V and J genes are TRBV11-2 and TRBJ2-1; no definite D call. Germline V gene data show CDR1 as SGHAT and CDR2 as FQNNGV. Deletions cut 3 bases from V and 8 bases from J, with 11 bases between. This CDR3 spans 13 amino acids. The CDR3 nucleotides are TGTGCCAGCAGCTTGGAGACTCGCTATGAGCAGTTCTTC. Translated: CASSLETRYEQFF.

The rearrangement uses TRBV6-5 and TRBJ1-2; tentative D call: TRBD1 (5 bases). Per the germline V gene, CDR1 is MNHEY and CDR2 is SVGAGI. The CDR3 length is 15 residues. Deletions cut 7 bases from V and 4 bases from J, with 19 bases between. This chain's CDR3 is CASTAVGPTGYGYTF. DNA of the CDR3: TGTGCCAGCACCGCCGTGGGGCCGACGGGCTATGGCTACACCTTC.

A few counts support this clone. Written as DNA, the CDR3 is TGCGCCAGCAGTACTAGCAGTAGCACAGATACGCAGTATTTT. This translates into CASSTSSSTDTQYF. The chain carries TRBV10-1 and TRBJ2-3; the D gene is possibly TRBD2 (6 bases). Germline CDR1 is WNHNN and CDR2 is SYGVQD (reference sequence). Trimming removed 5 bases at V and 0 bases at J, with 9 bases between. CDR3 length: 14 residues.

The rearrangement uses TRBV6-1 and TRBJ2-1; 8 bases fit TRBD1. Germline CDR1 is MNHNS and CDR2 is SASEGT. This CDR3 is 14 amino acids long. V lost 9 bases to trimming and J lost 1 base; unmatched junction nucleotides: 5. CDR3 DNA: TGTGCCAGACGCCGACAGGGGTCCTACAATGAGCAGTTCTTC. It specifies CARRRQGSYNEQFF.

This clone was recorded once. The chain combines TRBV5-1 with TRBJ2-5; 7 bases are a match to TRBD1. Germline trimming cut 4 bases from V and 5 bases from J; bases unmatched to any gene: 5. Germline V gene data show CDR1 as SGHRS and CDR2 as YFSETQ. The length of the CDR3 is 13 residues. CDR3 coding DNA: TGCGCCAGCAGCAGACAGGGCGGGGAGACCCAGTACTTC. This codes for CASSRQGGETQYF.

The chain carries TRBV21-1 and TRBJ2-3; TRBD2, the D gene given by the table, was not confirmed from the DNA. TRBV21-1 is a recognized pseudogene. The CDR3 runs 16 residues. CDR3 region: CASSKATSGHSGTQYF. CDR3 DNA: TGTGCCAGCAGCAAAGCCACTAGCGGCCATTCAGGTACGCAGTATTTT.

This sequence joins TRBV6-5 and TRBJ1-2; 9 nucleotides line up with TRBD1. The CDR3 covers 14 residues. CDR1 is MNHEY and CDR2 is SVGAGI in the germline V gene. Losses at the gene ends were 7 bases for V and 4 bases for J; bases not matched to a gene: 7. The CDR3 DNA reads TGTGCCAGCATTACCAGACAGGGGGGCTATGGCTACACCTTC. Translation gives CASITRQGGYGYTF.

Here the CDR3 DNA reads TGTGCCAGCAGTGATTTGGGACAGGGGGCCGGCAGCAATCAGCCCCAGCATTTT. Translated, it gives CASSDLGQGAGSNQPQHF. The V gene is TRBV6-1, the J gene TRBJ1-5, with TRBD1 matching 12 bases. The CDR3 is 18 residues long. The V gene's germline CDR1 is MNHNS and CDR2 SASEGT. With V trimmed by 3 bases and J by 1 base, 7 bases remained unmatched.

In this sample, this clone turned up once. The chain carries TRBV11-3 and TRBJ2-1; 7 nucleotides line up with TRBD2. The CDR3 sequence is 13 residues long. With V trimmed by 1 base and J by 8 bases, 2 bases remained unmatched. Germline CDR1 is SGHNT and CDR2 is YENEEA. As DNA, the CDR3 is TGTGCCAGCAGCTTAGGGGCGGGAGATGAGCAGTTCTTC. Its protein is CASSLGAGDEQFF.

The chain has TRBV4-1 and TRBJ2-5; TRBD2 is a possible D gene (5 bases). The J call is uncertain, as TRBJ2-7 better fits the DNA end. The CDR3 spans 16 residues. The V gene's germline CDR1 is MGHRA and CDR2 YSYEKL. The CDR3 loop is CASSQEGKGWEYEQYF. Here the CDR3 DNA reads TGCGCCAGCAGCCAAGAAGGAAAGGGCTGGGAGTACGAGCAGTACTTC.

V usage is TRBV5-8 and J usage is TRBJ1-1; 9 nucleotides line up with TRBD1. The CDR3 consists of 16 residues. In germline, CDR1 is SGHTS, CDR2 YDEGEE. V lost 4 bases to trimming and J lost 5 bases; unmatched junction nucleotides: 12. For the CDR3, the DNA is TGTGCCAGCAGCCCTCGGACAGGGGCCCTAAGAACTGAAGCTTTCTTT. It translates to CASSPRTGALRTEAFF.

The rearrangement joins TRBV15 to TRBJ2-3; the match to TRBD2 covers 11 bases. The CDR3 spans 16 residues. The trim removed 3 bases at V and 5 bases at J, leaving 7 bases unmatched. Looked up from germline, CDR1 is LNHNV and CDR2 is YYDKDF (reference sequence). The CDR3, as DNA: TGTGCCACCAGCAGGGAACTAGCGGGAGCGAAAGATACGCAGTATTTT. Its translation: CATSRELAGAKDTQYF.

This chain uses TRBV5-6 with TRBJ2-7; 10 bases match TRBD2. The germline V gene encodes CDR1 SGHDT and CDR2 YYEEEE. V shed 6 bases and J 3 bases; nucleotides not matched to a gene: 6. The CDR3 consists of 14 residues. The CDR3 bases are TGTGCCAGCATAAAGACTAGCGGGCACTACGAGCAGTACTTC. Translation gives CASIKTSGHYEQYF.

The chain combines TRBV19 with TRBJ2-4; D gene unclear. CDR1 is LNHDA, CDR2 SQIVND, per germline (reference sequence). The CDR3 is 15 residues long. Trimming shortened V by 3 bases and J by 3 bases, and 12 bases separated the two germline ends. The CDR3 sequence: CASSIGPGFKNIQYF. In DNA, the CDR3 is TGTGCCAGTAGTATCGGTCCAGGCTTCAAAAACATTCAGTACTTC.

V usage is TRBV28 and J usage is TRBJ1-2, with 9 bases identical to TRBD1. Germline CDR1 reads MDHEN; CDR2 reads SYDVKM. The V gene end was trimmed by 4 bases and the J gene end by 8 bases; junction bases not matched to a gene: 11. The CDR3 length is 15 residues. The CDR3 sequence: CASSSWGGTGHGYTF. In nucleotides, the CDR3 is TGTGCCAGCAGTTCATGGGGTGGGACAGGGCACGGCTACACCTTC.

The genes are TRBV5-1 and TRBJ2-7; 8 nucleotides agree with TRBD1. Germline V lookup: CDR1 SGHRS, CDR2 YFSETQ. This CDR3 has 15 residues. V shed 4 bases, J shed 6 bases, and the junction held 12 bases outside the gene matches. The CDR3 region is CASSREDRAQGEQYF. As DNA, the CDR3 is TGCGCCAGCAGCAGAGAGGACAGGGCCCAGGGCGAGCAGTACTTC. The whole variable domain, filled in from reference TRBV5-1 and TRBJ2-7, reads KAGVTQTPRYLIKTRGQQVTLSCSPISGHRSVSWYQQTPGQGLQFLFEYFSETQRNKGNFPGRFSGRQFSNSRSEMNVSTLELGDSALYLCASSREDRAQGEQYFGPGTRLTVT.

With respect to this clone: At one end the junction does not follow the germline gene, possibly because of a read error. The chain recombines TRBV7-9 with TRBJ1-2; tentative D call: TRBD1 (5 bases). Germline CDR1 SEHNR, CDR2 FQNEAQ (reference sequence). This CDR3 has 15 amino acids. CDR3 sequence: CSSSLGVGGSHGYTF. CDR3 sequence (DNA): TGTTCCAGCAGCTTAGGGGTGGGGGGTAGCCATGGCTACACCTTC.

Concerning this clone: The sample carries other DNA sequences with the same CDR3. The genes are TRBV10-3 and TRBJ2-1, with 11 bases lining up with TRBD1. Germline CDR1 ENHRY, CDR2 SYGVKD. There are 17 residues in the CDR3. V dropped 0 bases and J dropped 8; count of bases not matched to a gene: 9. The CDR3 region has the DNA TGTGCCATCAGTGAGTCGCGGGGACAGGGGGTTGTGGATGAGCAGTTCTTC. Translating gives CAISESRGQGVVDEQFF.

The chain has TRBV7-2 and TRBJ1-1; 8 bases agree with TRBD1. Per germline, CDR1 SGHTA and CDR2 FQGNSA. Trimming removed 4 bases from V and 1 base from J; junction bases left unmatched: 5. The CDR3 sequence is 15 residues long. The DNA for the CDR3 is TGTGCCAGCAGCTCTCGTGACAGGGGGAACACTGAAGCTTTCTTT. Translating gives CASSSRDRGNTEAFF. Full variable domain (remainder filled in from reference TRBV7-2 and TRBJ1-1): GAGVSQSPSNKVTEKGKDVELRCDPISGHTALYWYRQSLGQGLEFLIYFQGNSAPDKSGLPSDRFSAERTGGSVSTLTIQRTQQEDSAVYLCASSSRDRGNTEAFFGQGTRLTVV.